The T cell receptor beta chain under discussion was sequenced for a study of T-cell memory formation after mild COVID-19. Study information: TCR clusters were mostly donor specific.

There are 16 residues in the CDR3. V shed 7 bases and J 1 base; nucleotides not matched to a gene: 12. Looked up from germline, CDR1 is SQVTM and CDR2 is ANQGSEA. In its sample, this clonotype was seen a few times. TCRalpha and TCRbeta libraries used 5'RACE with constant-segment primers and UMIs. One entry per CDR3 protein results from TCRdb running MiXCR on the 5' RACE reads. The sample has about 300,000 distinct CDR3 sequences; approximately 19% are singletons. Specimen: PBMCs or a T cell subset sorted from them (not recorded which). The chain has TRBV29-1 and TRBJ2-4, with 8 bases matching TRBD1. The clonotype originates from a man between 18 and 35 years old who had mild COVID-19 (a few samples of this study predate the infection). Cell type and time point are not known. The CDR3 spells CSAGTGYSGAKNIQYF. The CDR3 DNA follows: TGCAGCGCTGGGACAGGCTACTCCGGGGCCAAAAACATTCAGTACTTC.